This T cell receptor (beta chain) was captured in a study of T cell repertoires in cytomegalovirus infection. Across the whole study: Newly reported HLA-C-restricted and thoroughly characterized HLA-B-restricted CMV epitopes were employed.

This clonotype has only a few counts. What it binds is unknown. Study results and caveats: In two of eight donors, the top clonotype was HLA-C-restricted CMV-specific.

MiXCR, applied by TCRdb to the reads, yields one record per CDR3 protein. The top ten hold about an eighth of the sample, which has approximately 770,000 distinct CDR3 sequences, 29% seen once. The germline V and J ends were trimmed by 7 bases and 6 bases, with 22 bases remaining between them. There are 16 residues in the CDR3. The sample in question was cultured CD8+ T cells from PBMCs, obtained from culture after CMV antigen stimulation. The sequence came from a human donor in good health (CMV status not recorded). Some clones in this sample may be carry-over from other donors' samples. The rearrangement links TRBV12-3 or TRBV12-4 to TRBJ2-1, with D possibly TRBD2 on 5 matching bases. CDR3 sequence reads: CASMGVDRERSNEQFF. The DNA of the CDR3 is TGTGCCAGCATGGGAGTGGACCGTGAGAGGTCCAATGAGCAGTTCTTC.